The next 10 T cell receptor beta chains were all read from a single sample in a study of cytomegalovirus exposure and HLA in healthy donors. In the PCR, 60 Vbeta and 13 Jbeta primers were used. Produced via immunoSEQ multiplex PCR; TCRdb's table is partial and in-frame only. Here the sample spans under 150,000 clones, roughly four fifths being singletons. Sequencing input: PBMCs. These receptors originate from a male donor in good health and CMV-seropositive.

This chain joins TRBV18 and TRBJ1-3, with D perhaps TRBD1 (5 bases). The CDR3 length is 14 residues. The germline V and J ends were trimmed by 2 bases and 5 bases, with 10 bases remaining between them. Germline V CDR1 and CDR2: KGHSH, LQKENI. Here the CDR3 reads CASSPSRARNTIYF. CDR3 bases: TGTGCCAGCTCACCATCCAGGGCCAGAAACACCATATATTTT.

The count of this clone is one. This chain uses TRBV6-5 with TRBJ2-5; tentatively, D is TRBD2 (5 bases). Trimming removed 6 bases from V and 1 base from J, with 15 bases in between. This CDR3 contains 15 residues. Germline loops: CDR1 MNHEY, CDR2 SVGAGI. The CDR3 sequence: CASRSQRAVQETQYF. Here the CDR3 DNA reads TGTGCCAGCAGGTCCCAGAGGGCGGTCCAAGAGACCCAGTACTTC.

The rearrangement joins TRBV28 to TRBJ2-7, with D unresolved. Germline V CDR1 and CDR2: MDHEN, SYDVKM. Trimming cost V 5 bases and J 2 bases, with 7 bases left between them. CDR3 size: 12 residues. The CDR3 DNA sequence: TGTGCCAGCAGTCCCCATCCCTACGAGCAGTACTTC. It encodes CASSPHPYEQYF.

CDR3 sequence reads: CASTLAGDNEQFF. Written as DNA, the CDR3 is TGTGCCAGCACTCTAGCGGGAGACAATGAGCAGTTCTTC. The rearrangement uses TRBV5-6 and TRBJ2-1, with 10 bases matching TRBD2. V shed 6 bases and J 5 bases; nucleotides not matched to a gene: 2. The CDR3 is 13 amino acids. Germline lookup yields CDR1 SGHDT and CDR2 YYEEEE.

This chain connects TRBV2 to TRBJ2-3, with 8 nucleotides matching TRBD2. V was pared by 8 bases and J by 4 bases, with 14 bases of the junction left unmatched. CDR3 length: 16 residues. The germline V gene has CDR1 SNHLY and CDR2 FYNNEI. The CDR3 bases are TGTGCCAGCGTACCTGGAGGACTAGCAGGGGCAGATACGCAGTATTTT. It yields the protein CASVPGGLAGADTQYF.

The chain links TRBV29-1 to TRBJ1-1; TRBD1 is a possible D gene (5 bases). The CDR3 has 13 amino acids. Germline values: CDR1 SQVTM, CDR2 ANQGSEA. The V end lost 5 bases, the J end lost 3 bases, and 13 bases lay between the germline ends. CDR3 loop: CSVSIGGDTEAFF. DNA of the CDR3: TGCAGCGTTTCAATCGGGGGGGACACTGAAGCTTTCTTT.

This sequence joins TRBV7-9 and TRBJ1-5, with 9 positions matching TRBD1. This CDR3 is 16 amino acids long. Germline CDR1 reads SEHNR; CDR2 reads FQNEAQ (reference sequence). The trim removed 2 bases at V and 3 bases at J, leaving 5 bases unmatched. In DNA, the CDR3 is TGTGCCAGCAGCTTATCCGGGACAGGGAACAATCAGCCCCAGCATTTT. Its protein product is CASSLSGTGNNQPQHF.

The CDR3 reads CASSLGQQETQYF. The CDR3 DNA is TGTGCCAGCAGCCTGGGACAGCAAGAGACCCAGTACTTC. The chain recombines TRBV7-9 with TRBJ2-5; TRBD1 matches 7 bases. The ends lost 5 bases at V and 2 bases at J; junction bases unmatched: 2. CDR1 is SEHNR, CDR2 FQNEAQ, per germline (reference sequence). CDR3 size: 13 residues.

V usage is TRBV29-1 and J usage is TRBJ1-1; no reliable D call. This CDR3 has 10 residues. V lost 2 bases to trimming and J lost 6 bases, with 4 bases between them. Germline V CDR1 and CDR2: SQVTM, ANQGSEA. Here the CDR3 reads CSVEPAEAFF. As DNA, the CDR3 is TGCAGCGTTGAACCCGCTGAAGCTTTCTTT. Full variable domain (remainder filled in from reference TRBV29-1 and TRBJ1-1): SAVISQKPSRDICQRGTSLTIQCQVDSQVTMMFWYRQQPGQSLTLIATANQGSEATYESGFVIDKFPISRPNLTFSTLTVSNMSPEDSSIYLCSVEPAEAFFGQGTRLTVV.

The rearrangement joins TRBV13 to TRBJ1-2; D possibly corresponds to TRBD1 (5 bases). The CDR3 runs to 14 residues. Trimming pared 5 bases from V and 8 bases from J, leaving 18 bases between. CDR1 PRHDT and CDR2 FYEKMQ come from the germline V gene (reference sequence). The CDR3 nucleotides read TGTGCCAGCAGCCCAGGGAGGGGAACGATCGGCTACACCTTC. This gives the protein CASSPGRGTIGYTF.